This TCR beta chain was identified during a study of T cells in Graves' hyperthyroidism and ophthalmopathy. CDR3 length equals 11 residues. Germline CDR1 SGHAT, CDR2 FQDESV (reference sequence). Between the trimmed V and J ends, which lost 11 bases and 5 bases, there was a span of 12 bases. This clonotype was seen many times. The source material, RNA transcripts, was used to amplify TCR beta CDR3 regions. Carried out on the TCR CDR3, a first-round RT-PCR used the HTBI primer set. Each CDR3 protein is one row after TCRdb ran MiXCR on the multiplex PCR reads. The table lists about 420,000 distinct CDR3 sequences, 12% to 15% of them singletons.

The clonotype was recovered from a woman under 30 with Graves' hyperthyroidism. Material for sequencing was blood. The V and J genes are TRBV11-1 and TRBJ1-1; no reliable D call. CDR3 sequence reads: CAARGKTEAFF. CDR3 sequence (DNA): TGTGCCGCCCGAGGCAAGACTGAAGCTTTCTTT. Based on the CDR3 plus reference TRBV11-1 and TRBJ1-1, the full variable domain is EAEVAQSPRYKITEKSQAVAFWCDPISGHATLYWYRQILGQGPELLVQFQDESVVDDSQLPKDRFSAERLKGVDSTLKIQPAELGDSAMYLCAARGKTEAFFGQGTRLTVV.